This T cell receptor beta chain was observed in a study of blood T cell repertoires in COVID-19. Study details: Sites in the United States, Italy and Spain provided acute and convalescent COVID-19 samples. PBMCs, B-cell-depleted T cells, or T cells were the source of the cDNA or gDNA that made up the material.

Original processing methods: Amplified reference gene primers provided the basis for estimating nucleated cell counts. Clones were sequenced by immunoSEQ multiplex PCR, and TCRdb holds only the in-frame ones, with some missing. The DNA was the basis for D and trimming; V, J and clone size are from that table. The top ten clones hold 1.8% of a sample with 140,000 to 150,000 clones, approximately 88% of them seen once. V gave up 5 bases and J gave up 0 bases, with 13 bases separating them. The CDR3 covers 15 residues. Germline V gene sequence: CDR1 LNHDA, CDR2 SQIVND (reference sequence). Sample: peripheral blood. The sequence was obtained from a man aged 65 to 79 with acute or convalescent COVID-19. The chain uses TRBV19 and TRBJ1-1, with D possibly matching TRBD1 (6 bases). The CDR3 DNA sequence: TGTGCCAGTAGTGTGACAGGACTCATGAACACTGAAGCTTTCTTT. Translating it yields CASSVTGLMNTEAFF.